This TCR beta chain originates from a study of somatic mutations in cytotoxic T cells in rheumatoid arthritis. Overall study results and limits: With about 65 patients examined, about 8 had a largest CD8+ clone exceeding 20% of CD8+ cells. There was no knowledge of the antigen targets of the expanded CD8+ clones.

As to this clone: The antigen is not known.

The CDR3 runs to 13 residues. Germline V gene sequence: CDR1 MNHEY, CDR2 SMNVEV (reference sequence). V was pared by 6 bases and J by 2 bases, with 11 bases between. Original handling: Published virus-specific TCRB sequences found rare matches among patient CD8+ clones larger than 1%. Repertoires were generated with immunoSEQ multiplex PCR, while TCRdb's copy carries only in-frame clones and drops some. V, J and clone size were drawn from that table, and D and trimming were deduced from the DNA. This sample carries 12,000 to 15,000 clones, just under 80% of them seen once, and the ten largest clones take around 6.7%. Positive magnetic bead selection separated CD4+ and CD8+ cells, and flow cytometry confirmed purity.

This TCR was recovered from an adult with rheumatoid arthritis. Sequenced: CD8+ T cells sorted from blood. V gene TRBV27 combines with J gene TRBJ2-7; D not resolved. For the CDR3, the DNA is TGTGCCAGCAGGGCTAGAAGTGCCTACGAGCAGTACTTC. Translating it yields CASRARSAYEQYF.